These T cell receptor beta chains were read from a single sample in a study of blood T cell repertoires in COVID-19. Measured with immunoSEQ multiplex PCR; TCRdb has only the in-frame clones, and not every one. The data show nearly 300,000 clones, over 85% seen once. Sequenced: PBMCs or T cells enriched from blood (not recorded which). These receptors were taken from a woman in her 50s who had been exposed to COVID-19. Each CDR3 is given with its conserved first and last residue. The order of the fields is V gene, CDR3 length, CDR3 protein.

TRBV5-1,15,CASSSGQGKYNEQFF
TRBV20-1,21,CSASFLTGDYTSATMDTEAFF
TRBV11-2,13,CASSPSTDTEAFF
TRBV3-1/TRBV3-2,18,CASSQEARASFMNTEAFF
TRBV6-5,14,CASREAGRQETQYF
TRBV7-2,16,CASSPGTGGIRETQYF
TRBV5-1,15,CASRGRLASTDTQYF
TRBV3-1/TRBV3-2,11,CASSQGQGVFF
TRBV28,13,CASYSGSSYEQYF
TRBV4-2,16,CASSHFGQDGATEAFF
TRBV5-1,15,CASSIAGQGAREAFF
TRBV15,15,CATSNELANTGELFF
TRBV15,19,CATSSQNPGQGIGIGELFF
TRBV10-3,18,CAISESTPQGPTNEKLFF
TRBV11-2,16,CASSFSSGGARETQYF
TRBV28,16,CASRPGSAGSSYEQYF
TRBV5-1,15,CASSLGQGRFWEQYF
TRBV30,15,CAWSYSGTANEKLFF
TRBV12-3/TRBV12-4,13,CASSWGPTDTQYF
TRBV5-1,15,CASSWPGQGGDGYTF
TRBV6-5,14,CASSDPPREAEQYF
TRBV27,14,CASSFHQGNTEAFF
TRBV5-1,19,CASSRFSQENSFSGNTIYF
TRBV30,13,CAWGDEGAYGYTF